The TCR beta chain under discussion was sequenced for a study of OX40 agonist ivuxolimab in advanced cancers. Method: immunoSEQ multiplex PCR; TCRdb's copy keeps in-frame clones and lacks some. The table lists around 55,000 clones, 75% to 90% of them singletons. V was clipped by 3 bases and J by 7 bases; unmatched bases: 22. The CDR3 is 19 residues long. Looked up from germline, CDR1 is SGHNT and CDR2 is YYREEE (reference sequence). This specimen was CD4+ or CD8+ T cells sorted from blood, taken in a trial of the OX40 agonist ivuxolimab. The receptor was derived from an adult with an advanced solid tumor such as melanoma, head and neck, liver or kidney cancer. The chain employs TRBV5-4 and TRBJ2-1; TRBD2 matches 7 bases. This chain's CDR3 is CASSSPGGGGRSAMNEQFF. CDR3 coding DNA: TGTGCCAGCAGCTCCCCCGGAGGAGGCGGGAGATCGGCAATGAATGAGCAGTTCTTC.